This is a list of T cell receptor beta chains from one sample in a study of monozygotic twins with inflammatory bowel disease. TCRdb reprocessed the 5' RACE reads, with one entry per CDR3 protein and no DNA. In all, the sample yields under 130,000 distinct CDR3 sequences. Sequences were obtained from blood. The receptor source for this set is a human donor with ulcerative colitis or Crohn's disease, or a healthy co-twin of an affected twin (not recorded which). The CDR3 runs from the conserved cysteine through the conserved F or W.

v_call: TRBV7-2
j_call: TRBJ2-3
cdr3_aa: CASSVLAGISTDTQYF

v_call: TRBV12-3/TRBV12-4
j_call: TRBJ2-7
cdr3_aa: CASSLENQSSEQYF

v_call: TRBV3-1
j_call: TRBJ2-7
cdr3_aa: CASSQVDRVIYEQYF

v_call: TRBV5-6
j_call: TRBJ1-3
cdr3_aa: CASSSDLTGNTIYF

v_call: TRBV7-2
j_call: TRBJ2-7
cdr3_aa: CASSWNLAEQYF

v_call: TRBV20-1
j_call: TRBJ2-7
cdr3_aa: CSAPSRGVEQYF

v_call: TRBV6-1
j_call: TRBJ2-4
cdr3_aa: CASRELYIQYF

v_call: TRBV18
j_call: TRBJ2-3
cdr3_aa: CASSQLGQGSTDTQYF

v_call: TRBV7-7
j_call: TRBJ2-2
cdr3_aa: CATGENPNTGELFF

v_call: TRBV7-7
j_call: TRBJ2-5
cdr3_aa: CASSLETGETQYF

v_call: TRBV9
j_call: TRBJ2-1
cdr3_aa: CASSAALEQFF

v_call: TRBV2
j_call: TRBJ2-3
cdr3_aa: CASSLDKRTDTQYF

v_call: TRBV5-4
j_call: TRBJ2-7
cdr3_aa: CASSLQGTYEQYF

v_call: TRBV7-2
j_call: TRBJ2-7
cdr3_aa: CATGVEGGPYEQYF

v_call: TRBV20-1
j_call: TRBJ1-2
cdr3_aa: CSASRDRDGYTF

v_call: TRBV5-1
j_call: TRBJ1-1
cdr3_aa: CASSLGPRQGGNTEAFF

v_call: TRBV20-1
j_call: TRBJ2-5
cdr3_aa: CSASVDADSQQETQYF

v_call: TRBV12-3/TRBV12-4
j_call: TRBJ1-3
cdr3_aa: CASSRVWDTIYF

v_call: TRBV29-1
j_call: TRBJ2-7
cdr3_aa: CSVQGVQGSEQYF

v_call: TRBV4-2
j_call: TRBJ1-1
cdr3_aa: CASSTFGRDTEAFF

v_call: TRBV20-1
j_call: TRBJ2-5
cdr3_aa: CSARETGPETQYF

v_call: TRBV5-6
j_call: TRBJ2-7
cdr3_aa: CASSPGTNYEQYF

v_call: TRBV4-2
j_call: TRBJ2-7
cdr3_aa: CASSQADQLSSYEQYF

v_call: TRBV18
j_call: TRBJ1-1
cdr3_aa: CASSPEGRNTEAFF

v_call: TRBV29-1
j_call: TRBJ1-2
cdr3_aa: CSVDPVLEDGYTF

v_call: TRBV4-2
j_call: TRBJ2-7
cdr3_aa: CASSHVGTQSGEQYF

v_call: TRBV5-6
j_call: TRBJ2-3
cdr3_aa: CASSYRTGGSGTDTQYF

v_call: TRBV5-6
j_call: TRBJ2-5
cdr3_aa: CASSGRSWGRQETQYF

v_call: TRBV19
j_call: TRBJ1-2
cdr3_aa: CASRTGSAPSGYTF

v_call: TRBV11-2
j_call: TRBJ2-4
cdr3_aa: CASSLNRGQRDIQYF

v_call: TRBV27
j_call: TRBJ2-1
cdr3_aa: CASSPTPRGHNEQFF

v_call: TRBV20-1
j_call: TRBJ2-1
cdr3_aa: CSAHPGTSGNNEQFF

v_call: TRBV6-2/TRBV6-3
j_call: TRBJ2-6
cdr3_aa: CASYDLGLRGANVLTF

v_call: TRBV4-3
j_call: TRBJ2-7
cdr3_aa: CASSQDRSGDHEQYF

v_call: TRBV20-1
j_call: TRBJ1-6
cdr3_aa: CSVSVQGRNSPLHF

v_call: TRBV3-1
j_call: TRBJ2-7
cdr3_aa: CASSQVLGDEQYF

v_call: TRBV7-2
j_call: TRBJ2-5
cdr3_aa: CASSLTQETQYF

v_call: TRBV20-1
j_call: TRBJ2-7
cdr3_aa: CSARLPGRRVSREQYF

v_call: TRBV5-1
j_call: TRBJ2-7
cdr3_aa: CASSRDIYEQYF

v_call: TRBV11-1
j_call: TRBJ2-2
cdr3_aa: CASSPTGWSGELFF

v_call: TRBV6-5
j_call: TRBJ2-7
cdr3_aa: CATQPPEGEQYF

v_call: TRBV6-2/TRBV6-3
j_call: TRBJ2-1
cdr3_aa: CASSYPRGSKIDNEQFF

v_call: TRBV20-1
j_call: TRBJ2-7
cdr3_aa: CSARVGIRRYEQYF

v_call: TRBV7-3
j_call: TRBJ2-1
cdr3_aa: CASSVDGGSYNEQFF